A selection of T cell receptor beta chains follows, all from one sample in a study of CD8 T cells in ankylosing spondylitis. One entry per CDR3 protein results from TCRdb running MiXCR on the 5' RACE reads. The sample shows about 160,000 distinct CDR3 sequences, about 42% of them seen only once. Sequences were obtained from synovial fluid, either unsorted or a sorted T cell fraction (not recorded which). The receptors originated from a male donor with ankylosing spondylitis. CDR3s include the opening cysteine and the closing phenylalanine or tryptophan. D genes are given only for firm matches. The size of a clone is reported for some rows only, either as once, few or many, or as a class for expanded clones.

D gene	V gene	J gene	clone size	CDR3 DNA	CDR3 protein
NA	TRBV7-8	TRBJ1-1	NA	TGTGCCAGCAGCAGCTTGGGGTGGACTTTGAGTCGATCCATGAACACTGAAGCTTTCTTT	CASSSLGWTLSRSMNTEAFF
NA	TRBV5-1	TRBJ2-7	NA	TGCGCCAGCGGACCCGGACGAGGACCCTACTACGAGCAGTACTTC	CASGPGRGPYYEQYF
NA	TRBV5-1	TRBJ1-3	NA	TGCGCCAGCAGCTTGGGGCCAGAGGGATCTGGAAACACCATATATTTT	CASSLGPEGSGNTIYF
NA	TRBV12-3/TRBV12-4	TRBJ1-1	once	TGTGCCAGCAGTTTATGGTACACTGAAGCTTTCTTT	CASSLWYTEAFF
NA	TRBV4-3	TRBJ2-3	many	TGCGCCAGCAGCCAAAACAGGATCTCTAGCACAGATACGCAGTATTTT	CASSQNRISSTDTQYF
NA	TRBV3-1	TRBJ2-7	NA	TGTGCCAGCAGCCCACAATCTACAGTGTTTTCCTACGAGCAGTACTTC	CASSPQSTVFSYEQYF
NA	TRBV5-6	TRBJ2-1	NA	TGTGCCAGCAGCTTGTTAGGGGATAACTACAATGAGCAGTTCTTC	CASSLLGDNYNEQFF
NA	TRBV6-1	TRBJ2-7	NA	TGTGCCAGCAGTGAAGCGGGGCAGGGGTCCTACGAGCAGTACTTC	CASSEAGQGSYEQYF
NA	TRBV12-3/TRBV12-4	TRBJ2-7	few	TGTGCCAGCAGTCGGGCCCCACCCCACGAGCAGTACTTC	CASSRAPPHEQYF
NA	TRBV10-3	TRBJ2-1	NA	TGTGCCATCAGTGGGACAGAAGCGGTCAATGAGCAGTTCTTC	CAISGTEAVNEQFF
TRBD1	TRBV18	TRBJ1-2	NA	TGTGCCAGCTCATGGGACAGGGACTATGGCTACACCTTC	CASSWDRDYGYTF
NA	TRBV10-2	TRBJ2-1	few	TGCGCCAGCAGTGAGCACAATGAGCAGTTCTTC	CASSEHNEQFF
NA	TRBV27	TRBJ2-2	NA	TGTGCCAGCACCACCTTTGGCCGCTGTGGCACCGGGGAGCTGTTTTTT	CASTTFGRCGTGELFF
NA	TRBV4-1	TRBJ1-2	NA	TGCGCCAGCAGCCAATACCCAGGGGTGGACGGGGAGTTCTACACCTTC	CASSQYPGVDGEFYTF
NA	TRBV3-1	TRBJ1-1	NA	TGTGCCAGCAGCCAAGATAACGTTTATGTTGAAGCTTTCTTT	CASSQDNVYVEAFF
TRBD1	TRBV12-3/TRBV12-4	TRBJ2-1	NA	TGTGCCAGCAGTGGGGACAGCACCGCCTACAATGAGCAGTTCTTC	CASSGDSTAYNEQFF
NA	TRBV11-3	TRBJ1-2	NA	TGTGCCAGCAGCCCTGTGGCAGGGCGCTACACCTTC	CASSPVAGRYTF
NA	TRBV12-3/TRBV12-4	TRBJ2-3	once	TGTGCCAGCAACCAGTTAGGAGGGGGCACAGATACGCAGTATTTT	CASNQLGGGTDTQYF
NA	TRBV29-1	TRBJ1-6	NA	TGCAGCGTTGGTACGGGGGTCGGTTCACCCCTCCACTTT	CSVGTGVGSPLHF
TRBD1	TRBV20-1	TRBJ1-6	few	TGCAGTGCTAGAGATTCCGGGACAGGGTCTTCACCCCTCCACTTT	CSARDSGTGSSPLHF
NA	TRBV5-1	TRBJ1-6	few	TGCGCCAGCAGCTTGGGTCAGGGTAATTCACCCCTCCACTTT	CASSLGQGNSPLHF
NA	TRBV12-3/TRBV12-4	TRBJ2-1	few	TGTGCCAGCAGTTTACCGGGGAATGAGCAGTTCTTC	CASSLPGNEQFF
NA	TRBV12-3/TRBV12-4	TRBJ2-7	few	TGTGCCAGCAGTTTTATCGGTAACCCAACAGGAATCGCGTCCTACGAGCAGTACTTC	CASSFIGNPTGIASYEQYF
NA	TRBV12-3/TRBV12-4	TRBJ2-3	NA	TGTGCCAGCAGTTTAGCGGAGGGGGATACGCAGTATTTT	CASSLAEGDTQYF
NA	TRBV6-1	TRBJ2-3	NA	TGTGCCAGCAGTCCCTTCGAGCCCGATACGCAGTATTTT	CASSPFEPDTQYF
NA	TRBV12-3/TRBV12-4	TRBJ1-1	few	TGTGCCAGCGGCCCCGGGACACTTGAAGCTTTCTTT	CASGPGTLEAFF
TRBD2	TRBV11-1	TRBJ2-5	many	TGTGCCAGCAGCCCCCCCGCCGGACTAGCGGGAGACAGGGAGACCCAGTACTTC	CASSPPAGLAGDRETQYF
NA	TRBV4-1	TRBJ2-7	NA	TGCGCCAGCAGCCAAGGACCCCCCTACGAGCAGTACTTC	CASSQGPPYEQYF
TRBD2	TRBV5-1	TRBJ2-1	NA	TGCGCCAGCATGGGTCGGGGGGGCGGTATTGAGCAGTTCTTC	CASMGRGGGIEQFF
TRBD1	TRBV5-5	TRBJ1-4	few	TGTGCCAGCAGCTCTACGGGACAGTATAATGAAAAACTGTTTTTT	CASSSTGQYNEKLFF
TRBD1	TRBV3-1	TRBJ2-7	NA	TGTGCCAGCAGCCAATTCGGGACAGGGACGCCCCAGCAGTACTTC	CASSQFGTGTPQQYF